This T cell receptor beta chain was profiled in a study of blood T cell repertoires in COVID-19. Turning to the study itself: COVID-19 samples collected from the United States, Italy and Spain covered acute and convalescent phases. T cells, B-cell-depleted T cells, or PBMCs supplied cDNA or gDNA.

The authors' processing: Reference gene primer amplification in the assay estimated nucleated cell counts. Method: immunoSEQ multiplex PCR; TCRdb's copy keeps in-frame clones and lacks some. From that table come the V and J calls and clone size; the DNA was used to work out D and trimming. The sample holds about 86,000 clones, around four fifths seen once. With 3 bases removed from V and 4 bases from J, the gap between germline ends came to 13 bases. The CDR3 consists of 14 residues. Germline V lookup: CDR1 KGHSH, CDR2 LQKENI. The chain couples TRBV18 to TRBJ2-7; possible D gene TRBD1, 6 bases. The sample was peripheral blood. This receptor was identified in a man in his fifties with acute or convalescent COVID-19. CDR3: CASSPRDTSYEQYF. For the CDR3, the DNA is TGTGCCAGCTCACCCCGGGACACCAGTTACGAGCAGTACTTC.